This T cell receptor (beta chain) stems from a study of blood T cell repertoires in COVID-19. The overall study: Material from acute and convalescent COVID-19 was sourced from the United States, Italy and Spain. T cells, B-cell-depleted T cells, or PBMCs provided the cDNA or gDNA that served as material.

Germline V gives CDR1 MNHEY, CDR2 SVGEGT. The CDR3 runs 15 residues. V was cut by 4 bases and J by 0 bases, with 10 bases left in between. In the original analysis: For nucleated cells, counts were estimated from reference gene primer amplification. Sequenced by immunoSEQ multiplex PCR; TCRdb stores in-frame clones only, minus some. V, J and clone size are taken as reported in that table, and D and trimming were inferred from the DNA itself. The sample lists about 140,000 clones, 84% occurring once. This sequence was found in a woman aged 55-69 years with acute or convalescent COVID-19. V is TRBV6-2 or TRBV6-3 and J is TRBJ1-5; D not certain. The sequenced sample was peripheral blood. CDR3 protein: CASSWFGDSNQPQHF. CDR3 in DNA: TGTGCCAGCAGTTGGTTCGGTGATAGCAATCAGCCCCAGCATTTT.